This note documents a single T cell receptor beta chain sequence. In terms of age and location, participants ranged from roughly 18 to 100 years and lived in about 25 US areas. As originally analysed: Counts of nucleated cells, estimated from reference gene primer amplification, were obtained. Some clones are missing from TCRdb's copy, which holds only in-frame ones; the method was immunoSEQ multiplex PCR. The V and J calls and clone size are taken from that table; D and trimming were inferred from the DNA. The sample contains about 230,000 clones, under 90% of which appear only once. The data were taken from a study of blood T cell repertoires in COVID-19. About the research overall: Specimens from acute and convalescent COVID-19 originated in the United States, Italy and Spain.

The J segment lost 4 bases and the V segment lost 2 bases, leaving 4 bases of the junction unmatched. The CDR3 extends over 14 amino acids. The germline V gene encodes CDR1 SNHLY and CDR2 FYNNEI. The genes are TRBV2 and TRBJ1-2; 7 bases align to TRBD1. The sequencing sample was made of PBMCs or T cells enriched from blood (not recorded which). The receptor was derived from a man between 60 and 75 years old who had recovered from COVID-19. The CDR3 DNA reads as TGTGCCAGCAGTGAAACAGGGGCCGGCTATGGCTACACCTTC. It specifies CASSETGAGYGYTF.